There are a few counts of the clone carrying this T cell receptor beta chain. During its preparation, the TCRbeta library received unique molecular identifiers. Each CDR3 protein gets one entry after TCRdb re-called the PCR reads with MiXCR. The sample records some 200,000 distinct CDR3 sequences, approximately 15% being singletons. The data belong to a study of T-cell reconstitution after alpha-beta-depleted transplantation in children. Germline V lookup: CDR1 SNHLY, CDR2 FYNNEI. There are 14 residues in the CDR3. Trimming cost V 2 bases and J 1 base, with 9 bases left between them. Specimen: PBMCs from the stem cell graft donor, collected from the stem cell graft. The rearrangement links TRBV2 to TRBJ2-7; unclear D gene. The TCR sequence derives from a human donor who donated a stem cell graft to a child with acute lymphoblastic leukemia. The CDR3 DNA sequence: TGTGCCAGCAGTGAACACGATGCGTCCTACGAGCAGTACTTC. Amino acids: CASSEHDASYEQYF.